A selection of T cell receptor beta chains follows, all from one sample in a study of OX40 agonist ivuxolimab in advanced cancers. Some clones are missing from TCRdb's copy, which holds only in-frame ones; the method was immunoSEQ multiplex PCR. In the table there are just over 80,000 clones, nearly 90% of which are singletons. Sample: CD4+ or CD8+ T cells sorted from blood, taken in a trial of the OX40 agonist ivuxolimab. These receptors were obtained from an adult with an advanced solid tumor such as melanoma, head and neck, liver or kidney cancer. CDR3s leave out the opening cysteine and the closing phenylalanine or tryptophan.

TRBV7-9	TRBJ2-3	ASSLMGQGTDTQY
TRBV7-9	TRBJ2-3	ASSHGTSGVSSTDTQY
TRBV14	TRBJ1-6	ASSQDYHSPLH
TRBV5-8	TRBJ1-6	ASSLPWAFNSPLH
TRBV28	TRBJ1-1	ASRTLGPNTEAF
TRBV9	TRBJ2-1	ASSVVGTSASYNEQF
TRBV5-1	TRBJ2-3	ASSFRGLAGPTDTQY
TRBV10-3	TRBJ2-5	AISNYGQGQETQY
TRBV7-3	TRBJ2-7	ASSFGGSSDEQY
TRBV4-2	TRBJ2-3	ASSQLGRWGGADTQY
TRBV30	TRBJ2-5	AWSYRAVKETQY
TRBV19	TRBJ1-2	ASSMRLAGDLYGYT
TRBV5-1	TRBJ2-5	ASSFAGTQETQY